The clone carrying this T cell receptor beta chain was seen only a few times. The data stem from a study of shared clonotypes between healthy human individuals. Splitting of CD4+ cells produced CD45RA+ naive and CD45RA-negative memory subsets. CDR3 size: 14 residues. V was trimmed by 5 bases and J by 1 base, leaving 11 bases between them. Per germline, CDR1 MDHEN and CDR2 SYDVKM. Assay used: immunoSEQ multiplex PCR; TCRdb lists only in-frame clones, some missing. The sample has about 2.5 million clones; less than 95% are singletons. Specimen: naive CD4+ T cells from PBMCs. Subset reported: CD45RA+ positively selected. The chain has TRBV28 and TRBJ1-1, with D maybe TRBD1 (5 bases). This TCR was sampled from a man between 18 and 35 years old in good health. Some clones in this sample may be carry-over from other donors' samples. CDR3 sequence reads: CASSAGAQNTEAFF. CDR3 DNA sequence: TGTGCCAGCAGTGCCGGGGCCCAGAACACTGAAGCTTTCTTT.